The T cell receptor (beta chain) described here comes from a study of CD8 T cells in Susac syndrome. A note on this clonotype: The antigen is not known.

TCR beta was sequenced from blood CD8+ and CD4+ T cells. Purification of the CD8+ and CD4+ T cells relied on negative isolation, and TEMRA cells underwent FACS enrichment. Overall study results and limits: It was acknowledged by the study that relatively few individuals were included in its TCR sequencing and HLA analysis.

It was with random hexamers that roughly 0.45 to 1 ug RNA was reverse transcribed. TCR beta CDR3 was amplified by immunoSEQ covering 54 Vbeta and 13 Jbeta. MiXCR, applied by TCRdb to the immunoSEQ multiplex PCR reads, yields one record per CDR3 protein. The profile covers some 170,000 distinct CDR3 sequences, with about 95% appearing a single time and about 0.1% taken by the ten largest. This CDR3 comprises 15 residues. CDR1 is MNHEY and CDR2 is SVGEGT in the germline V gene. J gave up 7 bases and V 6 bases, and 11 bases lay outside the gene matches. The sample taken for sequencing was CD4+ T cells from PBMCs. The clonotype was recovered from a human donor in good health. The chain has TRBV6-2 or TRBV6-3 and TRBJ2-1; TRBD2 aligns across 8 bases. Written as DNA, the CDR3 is TGTGCCAGCAGCTCCCCGGCGGGAGGTGGGAATGAGCAGTTCTTC. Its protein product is CASSSPAGGGNEQFF.